The 12 T cell receptor beta chains listed next were all sequenced from one sample in a study of blood T cells in healthy people across ages. The authors ran a second PCR of about 7 to 11 cycles using a sample-barcoded 5' primer and a J-beta primer mix. Using its own MiXCR run on the 5' RACE reads, TCRdb lists one record per CDR3 protein. This table has approximately 780,000 distinct CDR3 sequences, around 25% appearing once. These data also featured in a second study, about T cells of mothers and their children.

Material: blood. The receptors stem from a boy under 18 in good health.

The gene calls are TRBV7-9 and TRBJ2-7; D uncertain. Trimming removed 4 bases from V and 2 bases from J, with 9 bases in between. Germline CDR1 SEHNR, CDR2 FQNEAQ (reference sequence). CDR3 length: 13 amino acids. CDR3 amino acids: CASSSEATYEQYF. In nucleotides, the CDR3 is TGTGCCAGCAGCTCCGAGGCGACCTACGAGCAGTACTTC.

Only a few counts were recorded for this clonotype. This chain joins TRBV29-1 and TRBJ2-7; TRBD2 is a possible D gene (5 bases). Germline values: CDR1 SQVTM, CDR2 ANQGSEA. Trimming took off 1 base at V and 0 bases at J, with 10 bases between the two ends. The CDR3 is 14 amino acids. This CDR3 reads CSVEGERASYEQYF. CDR3 DNA sequence: TGCAGCGTTGAAGGAGAGAGGGCCTCCTACGAGCAGTACTTC.

This clonotype was counted only a few times. This sequence joins TRBV12-3 or TRBV12-4 and TRBJ1-1; possible D gene TRBD1, 6 bases. The CDR3 contains 15 residues. The V end lost 4 bases, the J end lost 3 bases, and 15 bases lay between the germline ends. CDR3 residues: CASSSGAGRYTEAFF. The CDR3 nucleotides read TGTGCCAGCAGTTCGGGGGCTGGGAGGTACACTGAAGCTTTCTTT.

This clonotype came up a few times. This sequence joins TRBV7-2 and TRBJ1-2; weak D call: TRBD1 (6 bases). The ends were cut back, 5 bases at V and 5 bases at J, with 12 bases in the middle. The germline V gene has CDR1 SGHTA and CDR2 FQGNSA. The CDR3 contains 13 residues. The CDR3 is CASSKDRRYGYTF. The DNA of the CDR3 is TGTGCCAGCAGCAAAGACAGGCGATATGGCTACACCTTC.

This chain connects TRBV6-4 to TRBJ1-2, with 7 bases lining up with TRBD1. The CDR3 covers 14 residues. Germline assignment: CDR1 MRHNA and CDR2 SNTAGT. The junction had 8 bases not matched to a gene; V was cut back by 6 bases and J by 4 bases. The CDR3 DNA is TGTGCCAGCAGAGCTACCGGGACAGCCTATGGCTACACCTTC. Amino acids: CASRATGTAYGYTF.

The V call is TRBV6-6, the J call TRBJ2-5, with 11 bases fitting TRBD2. V was clipped by 6 bases and J by 2 bases; unmatched bases: 8. The CDR3 is 16 residues long. Per the germline V gene, CDR1 is MNHNY and CDR2 is SVGAGI (reference sequence). The CDR3 DNA is TGTGCCAGCAGCTCCGGACTAGCGGGTGTTCAAGAGACCCAGTACTTC. Its translation is CASSSGLAGVQETQYF.

The chain joins TRBV19 to TRBJ2-2; D is uncertain. The V gene's germline CDR1 is LNHDA and CDR2 SQIVND (reference sequence). This CDR3 region has 16 residues. V was shortened by 3 bases and J by 6 bases, with 17 bases between the two germline ends. The CDR3, as DNA: TGTGCCAGTAGTATTGGACCACACCTGGAACCCGGGGAGCTGTTTTTT. Translating gives CASSIGPHLEPGELFF. Drawing the rest from reference TRBV19 and TRBJ2-2, the complete variable domain is DGGITQSPKYLFRKEGQNVTLSCEQNLNHDAMYWYRQDPGQGLRLIYYSQIVNDFQKGDIAEGYSVSREKKESFPLTVTSAQKNPTAFYLCASSIGPHLEPGELFFGEGSRLTVL.

The rearrangement uses TRBV10-3 and TRBJ2-1; 8 nucleotides align to TRBD1. This CDR3 is built from 17 residues. With V trimmed by 9 bases and J by 4 bases, 17 bases remained unmatched. The germline CDR1 and CDR2 sequences are ENHRY and SYGVKD. The CDR3 protein is CAISGGFPDEKYNEQFF. The DNA for the CDR3 is TGTGCCATTTCAGGGGGCTTCCCGGACGAAAAGTACAATGAGCAGTTCTTC.

This clonotype was seen only a few times. The V call is TRBV12-5, the J call TRBJ2-1; D gene ambiguous. Germline loops: CDR1 LGHNT, CDR2 FRNRAP. The V gene lost 3 bases and the J gene lost 2 bases, with 8 bases spanning the gap. The CDR3 consists of 14 residues. CDR3 sequence: CASGLSAPYNEQFF. CDR3 DNA: TGTGCTAGTGGTTTATCGGCCCCCTACAATGAGCAGTTCTTC.

This clonotype was seen ten or more times. This sequence joins TRBV6-6 and TRBJ1-1; no clear D. Trimming left V 6 bases short and J 4 bases short, with 18 bases between. CDR3 size: 15 residues. Germline V CDR1 and CDR2: MNHNY, SVGAGI (reference sequence). CDR3 bases: TGTGCCAGCAGCGAACTAACCCCTGGCCTCACTGAAGCTTTCTTT. It codes for CASSELTPGLTEAFF.

This clonotype was picked up one time. The chain recombines TRBV11-2 with TRBJ1-4; D remains ambiguous. This CDR3 has 17 amino acids. Trimming removed 5 bases from V and 0 bases from J, with 16 bases in between. Germline CDR1 and CDR2: SGHAT and FQNNGV. CDR3: CASSHHRTWATNEKLFF. The CDR3 nucleotides are TGTGCCAGCAGCCACCACCGTACCTGGGCAACTAATGAAAAACTGTTTTTT. Filled out from reference TRBV11-2 and TRBJ1-4, the complete variable domain reads EAGVAQSPRYKIIEKRQSVAFWCNPISGHATLYWYQQILGQGPKLLIQFQNNGVVDDSQLPKDRFSAERLKGVDSTLKIQPAKLEDSAVYLCASSHHRTWATNEKLFFGSGTQLSVL.

This chain uses TRBV15 with TRBJ2-2, with 10 nucleotides matching TRBD1. Germline trimming cut 3 bases from V and 7 bases from J; bases unmatched to any gene: 11. CDR1 and CDR2 (germline): LNHNV, YYDKDF (reference sequence). This CDR3 spans 17 amino acids. The CDR3 loop is CATSSSPGQGTSGELFF. The CDR3 DNA follows: TGTGCCACCAGCAGCAGCCCGGGACAGGGGACGAGCGGGGAGCTGTTTTTT.